This T cell receptor beta chain was captured in a study of early T cells in non-severe SARS-CoV-2 infection. General study results and limits: Using VDJdb, the matching emphasized anti-spike CD8 responses while missing private and CD4 specificities.

This clonotype was detected ten times or more. Its antigen is not identified. V lost 3 bases to trimming and J lost 8 bases, with 14 bases between them. Per germline, CDR1 MNHEY and CDR2 SVGEGT. The CDR3 extends over 13 amino acids. TCRdb reanalysed the 5' RACE reads using MiXCR and keeps one entry per CDR3 protein. The repertoire has more than 35,000 distinct CDR3 sequences, around 4.6% of them found once; the top ten carry 15% to 20%. Source material: whole blood. The J gene is TRBJ2-7, the V gene TRBV6-2 or TRBV6-3, with D possibly matching TRBD2 (6 bases). The TCR was taken from an adult who was a healthcare worker with PCR-confirmed SARS-CoV-2 infection or an uninfected control (not recorded which). In DNA form, the CDR3 reads TGTGCCAGCAGTTATGGGACTCCGTTCCAGCAGTACTTC. Its protein product is CASSYGTPFQQYF.